Following are 19 T cell receptor beta chains from one sample sequenced in a study of immune characterization of retroperitoneal liposarcoma. TCRdb ran MiXCR on the PCR reads and lists one entry per CDR3 protein. This table has roughly 11,000 distinct CDR3 sequences, around 26% appearing once. The sample consisted of tumor tissue. These receptors all stem from a female donor with retroperitoneal liposarcoma.

This clonotype is categorized as medium-sized. The gene calls are TRBV6-6 and TRBJ2-1; D call uncertain. The CDR3 loop spans 14 amino acids. Trimming removed 0 bases from V and 13 bases from J, with 16 bases in between. The germline V gene encodes CDR1 MNHNY and CDR2 SVGAGI (reference sequence). CDR3 protein: CASSYSRRQETQFF. As DNA, the CDR3 is TGTGCCAGCAGTTACTCCCGCAGGCAAGAGACCCAGTTCTTC.

This clonotype was seen a few times. This chain links TRBV27 with TRBJ2-3, with D perhaps TRBD1 (5 bases). Germline-derived CDR1 and CDR2 are MNHEY and SMNVEV (reference sequence). Trimming removed 7 bases at V and 0 bases at J, with 14 bases between. The CDR3 sequence is 15 residues long. CDR3 region: CASNDRQSSTDTQYF. Written as DNA, the CDR3 is TGTGCCAGCAACGATCGACAGTCTAGCACAGATACGCAGTATTTT.

This clonotype was detected ten times or more. Here the CDR3 DNA reads TGTGCCAGCAGCTCAGACAGATATGGCTACACCTTC. Residues: CASSSDRYGYTF. The chain recombines TRBV7-2 with TRBJ1-2, with a weak D call TRBD1 (5 bases). CDR1 is SGHTA and CDR2 is FQGNSA in the germline V gene. The CDR3 has 12 residues. Trimming stripped 4 bases from V and 5 bases from J, with 8 bases between. The complete variable domain, with remaining parts taken from reference TRBV7-2 and TRBJ1-2, reads GAGVSQSPSNKVTEKGKDVELRCDPISGHTALYWYRQSLGQGLEFLIYFQGNSAPDKSGLPSDRFSAERTGGSVSTLTIQRTQQEDSAVYLCASSSDRYGYTFGSGTRLTVV.

This clonotype was seen many times. The chain has TRBV27 and TRBJ1-5; D perhaps matches TRBD1 (6 bases). This CDR3 has 16 residues. Trimming stripped 5 bases from V and 4 bases from J, with 18 bases between. Per the germline V gene, CDR1 is MNHEY and CDR2 is SMNVEV (reference sequence). Here the CDR3 reads CASSPPLAGANQPQHF. CDR3 sequence (DNA): TGTGCCAGCAGTCCCCCGTTGGCGGGGGCTAATCAGCCCCAGCATTTT.

The chain combines TRBV6-5 with TRBJ2-1; the match to TRBD2 covers 7 bases. Looked up from germline, CDR1 is MNHEY and CDR2 is SVGAGI. The V and J ends lost 6 bases and 4 bases, in that order; junction bases with no gene match: 9. The CDR3 sequence is 15 residues long. CDR3 protein: CASSREGLGYNEQFF. As DNA, the CDR3 is TGTGCCAGCAGCAGGGAGGGCCTAGGTTACAATGAGCAGTTCTTC.

This clonotype was recorded many times. This chain uses TRBV11-3 with TRBJ2-2, with D perhaps given as TRBD1 or TRBD2 (5 bases each). Germline CDR1 reads SGHNT; CDR2 reads YENEEA. With 3 bases removed from V and 7 bases from J, the gap between germline ends came to 12 bases. This CDR3 is 14 amino acids long. The CDR3 sequence is CASSLRGRNGELFF. CDR3 in DNA: TGTGCCAGCAGCTTGAGGGGTCGTAACGGGGAGCTGTTTTTT.

This rearrangement joins TRBV4-1 to TRBJ2-3, with D possibly matching TRBD1 (6 bases). The CDR3 contains 17 residues. Germline V gives CDR1 MGHRA, CDR2 YSYEKL. Trimming removed 1 base at V and 1 base at J, with 15 bases between. CDR3 DNA: TGCGCCAGCAGCCAAGGGGTAGGGGGAGAGGGCACAGATACGCAGTATTTT. The encoded protein is CASSQGVGGEGTDTQYF.

There are a few counts of this clonotype. The rearrangement uses TRBV6-9 and TRBJ2-4; 8 bases line up with TRBD2. Trimming cost V 7 bases and J 13 bases; bases outside gene matches: 15. In germline, CDR1 is MNHGY, CDR2 SVAAGI. The CDR3 contains 14 residues. The CDR3 coding sequence is TGTGCCAGCATTAGTACGGGGGGGGGAAATGAGCAGTACTTC. It yields the protein CASISTGGGNEQYF.

This rearrangement joins TRBV7-8 to TRBJ1-4; tentative D call: TRBD1 (6 bases). Trimming removed 5 bases at V and 1 base at J, with 14 bases between. The germline V gene encodes CDR1 SGHVS and CDR2 FQNEAQ. The CDR3 is made up of 16 amino acids. The CDR3 sequence: CASSPNLRGTNEKLFF. In DNA form, the CDR3 reads TGTGCCAGCAGCCCCAACCTCAGGGGAACTAATGAAAAACTGTTTTTT.

The rearrangement uses TRBV6-1 and TRBJ1-2, with D unresolved. Germline assignment: CDR1 MNHNS and CDR2 SASEGT. The CDR3 sequence is 14 residues long. The germline V and J ends were trimmed by 7 bases and 0 bases, with 12 bases remaining between them. This CDR3 reads CASTKATANYGYTF. The CDR3, as DNA: TGTGCCAGCACGAAAGCAACAGCTAACTATGGCTACACCTTC.

The chain employs TRBV6-1 and TRBJ1-5; D possibly corresponds to TRBD1 (5 bases). The CDR3 runs to 15 residues. The V end lost 7 bases, the J end lost 0 bases, and 13 bases lay between the germline ends. Per germline, CDR1 MNHNS and CDR2 SASEGT. The CDR3 bases are TGTGCCAGCACCGCGACAGCTTATAGCAATCAGCCCCAGCATTTT. Its translation: CASTATAYSNQPQHF.

This clonotype was found many times. The chain carries TRBV6-6 and TRBJ2-1, with a possible D match to TRBD1 (5 bases). Germline loops: CDR1 MNHNY, CDR2 SVGAGI (reference sequence). Trimming removed 0 bases at V and 10 bases at J, with 7 bases between. The CDR3 contains 12 residues. The DNA for the CDR3 is TGTGCCAGCAGTTACTCAGGGGCCGAGCAGTTCTTC. Amino acids: CASSYSGAEQFF.

The genes are TRBV6-1 and TRBJ2-1; 13 bases align to TRBD2. The junction had 13 bases not matched to a gene; V was cut back by 5 bases and J by 9 bases. CDR1 MNHNS and CDR2 SASEGT come from the germline V gene. This CDR3 region has 17 residues. This CDR3 is CASSYEGLAGPLGEQFF. CDR3 coding DNA: TGTGCCAGCAGTTATGAGGGACTAGCGGGACCTTTAGGTGAGCAGTTCTTC.

The chain links TRBV6-1 to TRBJ1-6; TRBD1 aligns across 7 bases. The CDR3 is 16 residues long. Germline trimming cut 4 bases from V and 0 bases from J; bases unmatched to any gene: 3. The germline gives CDR1 MNHNS, CDR2 SASEGT. CDR3 bases: TGTGCCAGCAGTGGGGACAGTAGCTCCTATAATTCACCCCTCCACTTT. It specifies CASSGDSSSYNSPLHF.

This clonotype is labeled as medium-sized. V gene TRBV12-3 or TRBV12-4 combines with J gene TRBJ2-2, with 8 bases aligning to TRBD1. V shed 1 base, J shed 6 bases, and the junction held 4 bases outside the gene matches. This CDR3 spans 15 amino acids. The CDR3 reads CASSLGTGYSGELFF. CDR3 sequence (DNA): TGTGCCAGCAGTTTAGGGACAGGGTACTCCGGGGAGCTGTTTTTT.

This clonotype was seen ten or more times. The chain joins TRBV11-3 to TRBJ2-3; D tentatively fits TRBD1 or TRBD2 (5 bases each). The germline V gene encodes CDR1 SGHNT and CDR2 YENEEA. This CDR3 region has 14 residues. V was shortened by 4 bases and J by 1 base, with 9 bases between the two germline ends. Here the CDR3 reads CASSSRGGTDTQYF. The CDR3 bases are TGTGCCAGCAGCTCAAGAGGGGGCACAGATACGCAGTATTTT. Together with reference TRBV11-3 and TRBJ2-3, the CDR3 gives the full variable domain: EAGVVQSPRYKIIEKKQPVAFWCNPISGHNTLYWYLQNLGQGPELLIRYENEEAVDDSQLPKDRFSAERLKGVDSTLKIQPAELGDSAVYLCASSSRGGTDTQYFGPGTRLTVL.

V and J are TRBV6-4 and TRBJ2-4, with D possibly being TRBD2 (6 bases). Germline V lookup: CDR1 MRHNA, CDR2 SNTAGT. V was trimmed by 0 bases and J by 13 bases, leaving 22 bases between them. This CDR3 is built from 16 residues. The chain's CDR3 is CASSDSSGTGHNEQYF. CDR3 coding DNA: TGTGCCAGCAGTGACTCATCCGGGACTGGCCACAATGAGCAGTACTTC.

V is TRBV11-3 and J is TRBJ2-1, with TRBD2 matching 11 bases. With V trimmed by 2 bases and J by 9 bases, 12 bases remained unmatched. This CDR3 region has 17 residues. CDR1 is SGHNT, CDR2 YENEEA, per germline. CDR3 loop: CASSLLSGGAKVSEQFF. DNA for the CDR3: TGTGCCAGCAGCTTACTTAGCGGGGGGGCCAAAGTTAGTGAGCAGTTCTTC.

Relative to its sample, this clonotype is medium-sized. The V call is TRBV6-6, the J call TRBJ2-1, with TRBD2 identical over 7 bases. J was trimmed by 13 bases and V by 2 bases; bases with no gene match: 14. In germline, CDR1 is MNHNY, CDR2 SVGAGI (reference sequence). The CDR3 contains 15 residues. The CDR3 loop reads CASSYQAGGGRTQFF. The CDR3 DNA reads as TGTGCCAGCAGTTACCAGGCCGGGGGAGGGAGGACCCAGTTCTTC.